Shown below are 13 T cell receptor beta chains from a single sample sequenced in a study of T cell repertoires in cytomegalovirus infection. A single record per CDR3 protein comes from TCRdb applying MiXCR to the reads. The sample yields some 390,000 distinct CDR3 sequences, around 18% seen once. The sequenced sample consisted of PBMCs. These receptors all stem from a human donor in good health (CMV status not recorded). Some clones in this sample may be carry-over from other donors' samples.

V gene TRBV7-9 combines with J gene TRBJ1-5; D possibly corresponds to TRBD1 (5 bases). The CDR3 is made up of 16 amino acids. Germline CDR1 and CDR2: SEHNR and FQNEAQ (reference sequence). Trimming stripped 8 bases from V and 4 bases from J, with 21 bases between. The CDR3 region has the DNA TGTGCCAGCGGAAAGGCCAGGGATGGGACTAATCAGCCCCAGCATTTT. It yields the protein CASGKARDGTNQPQHF.

In its sample, this clonotype was seen a few times. V is TRBV9 and J is TRBJ2-1; D could derive from TRBD1 or TRBD2 (6 bases each). The CDR3 contains 15 residues. The V gene lost 2 bases and the J gene lost 4 bases, with 13 bases spanning the gap. Germline loops: CDR1 SGDLS, CDR2 YYNGEE. The CDR3 coding sequence is TGTGCCAGCAGCGTTGTAGGAGGGGGATACAATGAGCAGTTCTTC. Amino acids: CASSVVGGGYNEQFF. The full variable domain, completed using reference TRBV9 and TRBJ2-1, is DSGVTQTPKHLITATGQRVTLRCSPRSGDLSVYWYQQSLDQGLQFLIQYYNGEERAKGNILERFSAQQFPDLHSELNLSSLELGDSALYFCASSVVGGGYNEQFFGPGTRLTVL.

The chain combines TRBV30 with TRBJ2-5; no reliable D call. V was cut by 5 bases and J by 5 bases, with 9 bases left in between. CDR1 GTSNPN and CDR2 SVGIG come from the germline V gene (reference sequence). This CDR3 contains 11 residues. This CDR3 is CAWQTLETQYF. For the CDR3, the DNA is TGTGCCTGGCAAACGCTGGAGACCCAGTACTTC. Supplemented by reference TRBV30 and TRBJ2-5, the full variable domain reads SQTIHQWPATLVQPVGSPLSLECTVEGTSNPNLYWYRQAAGRGLQLLFYSVGIGQISSEVPQNLSASRPQDRQFILSSKKLLLSDSGFYLCAWQTLETQYFGPGTRLLVL.

This clonotype has a count of ten or more. This chain joins TRBV7-8 and TRBJ1-2; D call uncertain. The CDR3 is made up of 17 amino acids. Deletions cut 2 bases from V and 4 bases from J, with 20 bases between. Looked up from germline, CDR1 is SGHVS and CDR2 is FQNEAQ. The CDR3 loop is CASSLIVGNGEGYGYTF. In DNA, the CDR3 is TGTGCCAGCAGCTTAATTGTTGGGAATGGTGAGGGCTATGGCTACACCTTC. Full variable domain (remainder filled in from reference TRBV7-8 and TRBJ1-2): GAGVSQSPRYKVAKRGQDVALRCDPISGHVSLFWYQQALGQGPEFLTYFQNEAQLDKSGLPSDRFFAERPEGSVSTLKIQRTQQEDSAVYLCASSLIVGNGEGYGYTFGSGTRLTVV.

The chain carries TRBV29-1 and TRBJ2-5, with 8 bases that match TRBD1. The CDR3 sequence is 14 residues long. V was clipped by 4 bases and J by 4 bases; unmatched bases: 8. CDR1 is SQVTM and CDR2 is ANQGSEA in the germline V gene. CDR3 residues: CSVVLGQGGETQYF. The CDR3 nucleotides read TGCAGCGTTGTATTAGGACAGGGAGGAGAGACCCAGTACTTC.

The chain recombines TRBV10-2 with TRBJ2-3; D gene ambiguous. The CDR3 runs to 16 residues. CDR1 is WSHSY, CDR2 SAAADI, per germline. The germline V and J ends were trimmed by 2 bases and 0 bases, with 12 bases remaining between them. CDR3: CASSEQRLTSTDTQYF. CDR3 DNA sequence: TGCGCCAGCAGTGAGCAGAGACTCACTAGCACAGATACGCAGTATTTT.

The chain carries TRBV28 and TRBJ2-5; D is unclear. Trimming removed 6 bases from V and 4 bases from J, with 15 bases in between. Looked up from germline, CDR1 is MDHEN and CDR2 is SYDVKM. The CDR3 has 14 amino acids. In DNA, the CDR3 is TGTGCCAGCAGCAGTGACCAATCCGGAGAGACCCAGTACTTC. This codes for CASSSDQSGETQYF.

The chain combines TRBV7-8 with TRBJ2-2; D is possibly TRBD1 (5 bases). CDR1 and CDR2 from the germline V gene are SGHVS and FQNEAQ. Trimming removed 7 bases from V and 0 bases from J, with 9 bases in between. The CDR3 length is 14 residues. CDR3 residues: CASTPTANTGELFF. The DNA of the CDR3 is TGTGCCAGCACACCGACAGCGAACACCGGGGAGCTGTTTTTT.

By sample fraction, this clonotype is medium-sized. This chain uses TRBV7-2 with TRBJ1-3; possible D gene TRBD1, 5 bases. Germline assignment: CDR1 SGHTA and CDR2 FQGNSA. The CDR3 is made up of 13 amino acids. V lost 3 bases and J lost 2, with 5 bases in between. The CDR3 spells CASSLGAGNTIYF. The CDR3, as DNA: TGTGCCAGCAGCTTGGGGGCTGGAAACACCATATATTTT.

The V call is TRBV10-3, the J call TRBJ2-5; tentative D call: TRBD2 (6 bases). The CDR3 is 16 amino acids. Germline values: CDR1 ENHRY, CDR2 SYGVKD. Trimming cost V 2 bases and J 1 base, with 14 bases left between them. CDR3 nucleotide sequence: TGTGCCATCAGTGAGACGGCGGGACGGCTCCAAGAGACCCAGTACTTC. Encoded protein: CAISETAGRLQETQYF.

V gene TRBV7-6 combines with J gene TRBJ2-3; tentative D call: TRBD2 (6 bases). Germline V gives CDR1 SGHVS, CDR2 FNYEAQ. The length of the CDR3 is 15 residues. Trimming took off 6 bases at V and 2 bases at J, with 15 bases between the two ends. The CDR3 is CASRRGTPDTDTQYF. The CDR3 DNA reads as TGTGCCAGCAGACGCGGGACTCCTGACACAGATACGCAGTATTTT.

The chain links TRBV28 to TRBJ1-1; D ambiguous. The V end lost 6 bases, the J end lost 11 bases, and 13 bases lay between the germline ends. From germline, CDR1 is MDHEN and CDR2 SYDVKM. The CDR3 extends over 11 amino acids. CDR3 nucleotide sequence: TGTGCCAGCAGATCTAGCCTGGGGGCTTTCTTT. Translated, it gives CASRSSLGAFF. Drawing the rest from reference TRBV28 and TRBJ1-1, the complete variable domain is DVKVTQSSRYLVKRTGEKVFLECVQDMDHENMFWYRQDPGLGLRLIYFSYDVKMKEKGDIPEGYSVSREKKERFSLILESASTNQTSMYLCASRSSLGAFFGQGTRLTVV.

This clonotype showed up just a few times. This rearrangement joins TRBV27 to TRBJ2-3; possibly TRBD2 for D (6 bases). Germline CDR1 MNHEY, CDR2 SMNVEV (reference sequence). The CDR3 is made up of 13 amino acids. V lost 7 bases and J lost 5, with 13 bases in between. CDR3 loop: CASIPPGEDTQYF. The DNA of the CDR3 is TGTGCCAGCATCCCCCCGGGGGAAGATACGCAGTATTTT.